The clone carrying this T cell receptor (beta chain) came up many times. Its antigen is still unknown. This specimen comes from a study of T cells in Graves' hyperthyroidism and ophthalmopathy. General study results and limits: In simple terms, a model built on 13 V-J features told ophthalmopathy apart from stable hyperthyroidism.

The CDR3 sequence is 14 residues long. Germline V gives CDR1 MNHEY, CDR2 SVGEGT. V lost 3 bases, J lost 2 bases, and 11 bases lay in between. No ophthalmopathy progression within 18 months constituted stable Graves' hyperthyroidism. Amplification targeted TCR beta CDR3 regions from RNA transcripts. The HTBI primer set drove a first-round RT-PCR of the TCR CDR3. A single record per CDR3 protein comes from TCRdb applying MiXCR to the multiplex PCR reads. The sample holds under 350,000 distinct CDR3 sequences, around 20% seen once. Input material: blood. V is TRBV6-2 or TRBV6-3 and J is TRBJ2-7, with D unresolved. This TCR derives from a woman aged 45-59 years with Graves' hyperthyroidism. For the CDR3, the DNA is TGTGCCAGCAGTTATGAGACCATAACCTACGAGCAGTACTTC. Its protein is CASSYETITYEQYF.